The following is a T cell receptor beta chain sequence with its context. The antigen remains unidentified. The sample originates from a study of shared clonotypes between healthy human individuals. Overall study: Contributing individuals were two females and a few males aged 18 to 49. Per donor, CD8 memory used one plate, CD8 naive used two, CD4 memory used three and CD4 naive used three. Broader study findings: Non-shared clonotypes showed lower generation probabilities than clonotypes common to all four donors. Rarefaction showed sorted-subset sequencing was incomplete despite large depth.

As defined, naive CD8 cells were CD45RO-negative and positively selected for CCR7, with terminally differentiated effector memory CD45RA+ cells excluded. The V and J ends lost 9 bases and 0 bases, in that order; junction bases with no gene match: 6. The V gene's germline CDR1 is SNHLY and CDR2 FYNNEI. CDR3 length: 17 residues. The repertoire was sequenced with immunoSEQ multiplex PCR; TCRdb's copy has only in-frame clones and lacks some. The sample lists about 2 million clones, approximately 95% occurring once. The receptor comes from a man between 18 and 35 years old in good health. Sequenced sample: naive CD8+ T cells sorted from blood. The chain joins TRBV2 to TRBJ2-2; 14 bases are shared with TRBD2. The CDR3 loop is CARSGTSGGPNTGELFF. In DNA form, the CDR3 reads TGTGCCAGAAGCGGGACTAGCGGGGGCCCGAACACCGGGGAGCTGTTTTTT.